A single sample gave rise to the 17 T cell receptor beta chains below, sequenced in a study of T cell repertoires in cytomegalovirus infection. TCRdb fed the reads into MiXCR, producing one record per CDR3 protein. The sample holds 510,000 or so distinct CDR3 sequences, about 25% seen once. Sample: PBMCs. Receptors were obtained from a human donor in good health (CMV status not recorded). Some clones in this sample may be carry-over from other donors' samples.

The J gene is TRBJ1-1, the V gene TRBV4-1; D remains ambiguous. Trimming cost V 1 base and J 8 bases, with 11 bases left between them. Germline CDR1 is MGHRA and CDR2 is YSYEKL. The CDR3 consists of 13 residues. The CDR3 coding sequence is TGCGCCAGCAGCCAAGGCCCTGACCGGGAAGCTTTCTTT. Translating gives CASSQGPDREAFF.

This chain links TRBV11-2 with TRBJ2-7; D is perhaps TRBD1 (6 bases). CDR1 and CDR2 from the germline V gene are SGHAT and FQNNGV. V lost 5 bases to trimming and J lost 3 bases, with 20 bases between them. The length of the CDR3 is 16 residues. The CDR3 region has the DNA TGTGCCAGCAGCCCTGGACAGCTCCTGAGGAACTACGAGCAGTACGTC. Translated, it gives CASSPGQLLRNYEQYV.

V is TRBV25-1 and J is TRBJ2-1; D assignment may be TRBD1 or TRBD2 (7 bases each). This CDR3 has 16 amino acids. Germline CDR1 reads MGHDK; CDR2 reads SYGVNS. The germline V and J ends were trimmed by 1 base and 4 bases, with 14 bases remaining between them. The CDR3, as DNA: TGTGCCAGCAGTGAATGGGGAGGGGGCCTATACAATGAGCAGTTCTTC. Translation gives CASSEWGGGLYNEQFF.

In its sample, this clonotype was seen many times. This chain uses TRBV7-8 with TRBJ2-7; D might be TRBD2 (6 bases). The germline V gene has CDR1 SGHVS and CDR2 FQNEAQ. The CDR3 sequence is 14 residues long. Trimming removed 1 base at V and 4 bases at J, with 11 bases between. CDR3 nucleotide sequence: TGTGCCAGCAGCTTAGACGGGAGCGGGTACGAGCAGTACGTC. It is translated as CASSLDGSGYEQYV.

The gene calls are TRBV7-2 and TRBJ1-5; unclear D gene. In germline, CDR1 is SGHTA, CDR2 FQGNSA. The CDR3 is 14 residues long. The V end was cut by 2 bases, the J end by 0 bases, with 5 bases between. CDR3 sequence: CASSLRSSNQPQHF. The CDR3 DNA reads TGTGCCAGCAGCTTAAGGAGTAGCAATCAGCCCCAGCATTTT.

This chain connects TRBV7-9 to TRBJ2-4; 7 bases align to TRBD2. The germline gives CDR1 SEHNR, CDR2 FQNEAQ (reference sequence). The CDR3 has 15 residues. V was clipped by 2 bases and J by 2 bases; unmatched bases: 3. The CDR3 DNA sequence: TGTGCCAGCAGCTTATGGGAGGGATCCAAAAACATTCAGTACTTC. Residues: CASSLWEGSKNIQYF.

The genes are TRBV6-8 and TRBJ1-4; TRBD1 agrees at 10 bases. The trim removed 5 bases at V and 6 bases at J, leaving 6 bases unmatched. The CDR3 totals 15 residues. In germline, CDR1 is MNHGY, CDR2 SAAAGT. The CDR3 protein is CASSRAGTGDEKLFF. DNA for the CDR3: TGTGCCAGCAGTCGCGCCGGGACAGGGGATGAAAAACTGTTTTTT.

V usage is TRBV24-1 and J usage is TRBJ2-5, with D perhaps TRBD2 (7 bases). This CDR3 is 14 amino acids long. The V end was cut by 4 bases, the J end by 6 bases, with 14 bases between. CDR1 and CDR2 (germline): KGHDR, SFDVKD. The CDR3 region has the DNA TGTGCCACCAGTGACCCCGACGGGGGGCAGACCCAGTACTTC. It codes for CATSDPDGGQTQYF.

On this clonotype: This may stem from a read error, because a much larger clone lies one nucleotide away. The rearrangement links TRBV7-2 to TRBJ2-7; TRBD2 agrees at 8 bases. The CDR3 contains 17 residues. Germline CDR1 is SGHTA and CDR2 is FQGNSA. CDR3 nucleotide sequence: TGTGCCAACAGCCAACTGGGTGACAGCGGGACTAGAACCGAGCAGTACTTC. Translation gives CANSQLGDSGTRTEQYF.

The table lists this clonotype with a few counts. This chain connects TRBV6-2 or TRBV6-3 to TRBJ1-1; D gene uncertain. The CDR3 runs to 13 residues. CDR1 is MNHEY, CDR2 SVGEGT, per germline. Trimming pared 6 bases from V and 4 bases from J, leaving 12 bases between. CDR3 loop: CASRPTTRTEAFF. CDR3 coding DNA: TGTGCCAGCAGACCCACAACCCGCACTGAAGCTTTCTTT.

This clonotype was counted between two and nine times. This CDR3 reads CASSLRQVFEAFF. The CDR3, as DNA: TGTGCCAGCAGCTTGAGGCAGGTTTTCGAAGCTTTCTTT. The chain joins TRBV5-6 to TRBJ1-1; D not resolved. The CDR3 loop spans 13 amino acids. Germline CDR1 reads SGHDT; CDR2 reads YYEEEE. V lost 1 base to trimming and J lost 8 bases, with 12 bases between them. Based on the CDR3 plus reference TRBV5-6 and TRBJ1-1, the full variable domain is DAGVTQSPTHLIKTRGQQVTLRCSPKSGHDTVSWYQQALGQGPQFIFQYYEEEERQRGNFPDRFSGHQFPNYSSELNVNALLLGDSALYLCASSLRQVFEAFFGQGTRLTVV.

The chain recombines TRBV28 with TRBJ1-2, with 7 bases fitting TRBD1. In germline, CDR1 is MDHEN, CDR2 SYDVKM. The CDR3 loop spans 14 amino acids. Losses at the gene ends were 5 bases for V and 0 bases for J; bases not matched to a gene: 3. CDR3 sequence reads: CASSKGTANYGYTF. CDR3 DNA: TGTGCCAGCAGTAAAGGGACAGCTAACTATGGCTACACCTTC.

The chain employs TRBV20-1 and TRBJ2-3; the D gene is possibly TRBD1 (7 bases). V dropped 0 bases and J dropped 8 bases, with 21 bases sitting between them. The germline V gene encodes CDR1 DFQATT and CDR2 SNEGSKA (reference sequence). The CDR3 sequence is 16 residues long. The CDR3 DNA reads TGCAGTGCTAGAGACGATCCTCCTAGGGGGCGGGGTACGCAGTATTTT. Translating it yields CSARDDPPRGRGTQYF.

The J gene is TRBJ2-2, the V gene TRBV15; D might be TRBD2 (5 bases). V was cut by 0 bases and J by 0 bases, with 8 bases left in between. There are 16 residues in the CDR3. In germline, CDR1 is LNHNV, CDR2 YYDKDF (reference sequence). CDR3 sequence reads: CATSREDSTNTGELFF. The CDR3 coding sequence is TGTGCCACCAGCAGAGAGGACTCTACGAACACCGGGGAGCTGTTTTTT.

The rearrangement links TRBV12-5 to TRBJ1-1; D is unclear. Trimming shortened V by 0 bases and J by 1 base, and 9 bases separated the two germline ends. Germline-derived CDR1 and CDR2 are LGHNT and FRNRAP. The CDR3 is made up of 15 amino acids. The CDR3 DNA follows: TGTGCTAGTGGTTTGGTACTCTCGGAGAACACTGAAGCTTTCTTT. It is translated as CASGLVLSENTEAFF.

This clonotype was counted many times. The CDR3 DNA follows: TGTGCCAGCAGCTTAATGAGGGGGGGCAATCAGCCCCAGCATTTT. Protein: CASSLMRGGNQPQHF. The chain employs TRBV7-6 and TRBJ1-5; perhaps TRBD1 as D (6 bases). The germline V and J ends were trimmed by 2 bases and 2 bases, with 10 bases remaining between them. The CDR3 runs to 15 residues. In germline, CDR1 is SGHVS, CDR2 FNYEAQ.

This chain joins TRBV6-1 and TRBJ2-5, with D tentatively TRBD1 (7 bases). In germline, CDR1 is MNHNS, CDR2 SASEGT. There are 14 residues in the CDR3. V shed 8 bases and J shed 4 bases, with 17 bases lying between them. For the CDR3, the DNA is TGTGCCAGCCGCAGGGGGGCCCTCCGAGAGACCCAGTACTTC. Amino acid sequence: CASRRGALRETQYF.